The next 24 T cell receptor beta chains were all read from a single sample in a study of T cell repertoires in cytomegalovirus infection. In TCRdb, the reads were re-called with MiXCR into one record per CDR3 protein. Here the sample spans some 300,000 distinct CDR3 sequences, about 9.2% being singletons. Sequenced sample: PBMCs. Receptors were obtained from a human donor in good health (CMV status not recorded). Some clones in this sample may be carry-over from other donors' samples.

This clonotype appeared many times. This chain links TRBV7-2 with TRBJ2-7; weak D call: TRBD2 (6 bases). V gave up 6 bases and J gave up 6 bases, with 9 bases separating them. This CDR3 has 11 amino acids. Germline V gene lookup returns CDR1 SGHTA and CDR2 FQGNSA. CDR3 sequence (DNA): TGTGCCAGCAGTTTTAGCGGCGAGCAGTACTTC. Residues: CASSFSGEQYF.

This clonotype was picked up many times. CDR3 residues: CASRSGTVSYNEQFF. The CDR3 bases are TGTGCCAGCAGATCCGGGACGGTCTCCTACAATGAGCAGTTCTTC. This chain uses TRBV27 with TRBJ2-1, with D tentatively TRBD1 or TRBD2 (5 bases each). Germline loops: CDR1 MNHEY, CDR2 SMNVEV (reference sequence). With 6 bases removed from V and 0 bases from J, the gap between germline ends came to 12 bases. This CDR3 is built from 15 residues.

As regards this clonotype: A much larger clone is a single base away; this may be a read error. The CDR3 ends on some other residue instead of the conserved phenylalanine or tryptophan, so this is likely a read error. The genes are TRBV19 and TRBJ2-7, with D possibly called TRBD1 or TRBD2 (5 bases each). CDR1 and CDR2 (germline): LNHDA, SQIVND (reference sequence). V lost 3 bases, J lost 0 bases, and 12 bases lay in between. This CDR3 has 15 amino acids. The CDR3 loop reads CASSIGTVSSYEQYC. CDR3 DNA: TGTGCCAGTAGTATCGGGACGGTCAGCTCCTACGAGCAGTACTGC.

This clonotype was recorded many times. This sequence joins TRBV11-1 and TRBJ2-1; 7 bases agree with TRBD1. This CDR3 has 13 residues. Germline CDR1 SGHAT, CDR2 FQDESV (reference sequence). The ends lost 5 bases at V and 8 bases at J; junction bases unmatched: 6. CDR3 DNA: TGTGCCAGCAGCCCCGGACAGGCCCATGAGCAGTTCTTC. Residues: CASSPGQAHEQFF.

This chain uses TRBV20-1 with TRBJ2-4; TRBD1 matches 8 bases. With V trimmed by 6 bases and J by 5 bases, 15 bases remained unmatched. The germline V gene has CDR1 DFQATT and CDR2 SNEGSKA (reference sequence). This CDR3 spans 16 amino acids. The CDR3 is CSAKGTVGGQENIQYF. Written as DNA, the CDR3 is TGCAGTGCCAAGGGTACCGTTGGGGGACAGGAAAACATTCAGTACTTC.

This clonotype was counted a few times. The genes are TRBV6-1 and TRBJ1-3; a possible D gene is TRBD1 (6 bases). V lost 11 bases and J lost 0, with 14 bases in between. This CDR3 is 14 amino acids long. Per the germline V gene, CDR1 is MNHNS and CDR2 is SASEGT. CDR3 loop: CASTGGYSGNTIYF. For the CDR3, the DNA is TGTGCCTCCACCGGGGGCTACTCTGGAAACACCATATATTTT.

In this sample, this clonotype turned up many times. This chain joins TRBV25-1 and TRBJ2-7, with D tentatively TRBD1 (5 bases). The ends were cut back, 4 bases at V and 1 base at J, with 20 bases in the middle. The CDR3 is made up of 17 amino acids. Germline CDR1 and CDR2: MGHDK and SYGVNS. DNA of the CDR3: TGTGCCAGCAGTGGCAGGGCCGACAGCCGAAAATCCTACGAGCAGTACTTC. Translation: CASSGRADSRKSYEQYF.

The chain employs TRBV29-1 and TRBJ2-1; possible D gene TRBD2, 7 bases. The CDR3 extends over 15 amino acids. Germline V gives CDR1 SQVTM, CDR2 ANQGSEA. The germline V and J ends were trimmed by 4 bases and 0 bases, with 13 bases remaining between them. The chain's CDR3 is CSVVGGRGSYNEQFF. As DNA, the CDR3 is TGCAGCGTTGTCGGGGGGCGTGGCTCCTACAATGAGCAGTTCTTC.

This clonotype was picked up many times. This chain links TRBV2 with TRBJ1-1; 7 nucleotides match TRBD1. V lost 1 base to trimming and J lost 4 bases; unmatched junction nucleotides: 6. This CDR3 comprises 15 residues. Germline assignment: CDR1 SNHLY and CDR2 FYNNEI. As DNA, the CDR3 is TGTGCCAGCAGTGAAGGGGCAGGGGGGTTCACTGAAGCTTTCTTT. It encodes CASSEGAGGFTEAFF. Drawing the rest from reference TRBV2 and TRBJ1-1, the complete variable domain is EPEVTQTPSHQVTQMGQEVILRCVPISNHLYFYWYRQILGQKVEFLVSFYNNEISEKSEIFDDQFSVERPDGSNFTLKIRSTKLEDSAMYFCASSEGAGGFTEAFFGQGTRLTVV.

This clonotype was recorded many times. The chain carries TRBV12-3 or TRBV12-4 and TRBJ1-1; no reliable D call. The CDR3 covers 12 residues. Trimming shortened V by 5 bases and J by 10 bases, and 14 bases separated the two germline ends. In nucleotides, the CDR3 is TGTGCCAGCAGTCACCTCCCGGTGGGAGCTTTCTTT. It translates to CASSHLPVGAFF.

This clonotype was observed many times. The V and J genes are TRBV7-2 and TRBJ2-1; maybe TRBD2 (6 bases). Germline V gene lookup returns CDR1 SGHTA and CDR2 FQGNSA. Trimming removed 4 bases from V and 7 bases from J, with 14 bases in between. The CDR3 is 14 residues long. CDR3 sequence: CASSSIGGTNEQFF. Here the CDR3 DNA reads TGTGCCAGCAGCTCGATTGGGGGGACTAATGAGCAGTTCTTC.

This clonotype was picked up a small number of times. V usage is TRBV18 and J usage is TRBJ2-7, with a weak D call TRBD2 (5 bases). The CDR3 runs to 13 residues. Trimming left V 3 bases short and J 5 bases short, with 11 bases between. Germline V CDR1 and CDR2: KGHSH, LQKENI. CDR3 amino acids: CASSPRELNEQYV. The CDR3 nucleotides are TGTGCCAGCTCACCGAGGGAGCTAAACGAGCAGTACGTC.

This clonotype was detected only a few times. One end of the junction fails to match germline, which may point to a read error. This chain uses TRBV4-1 with TRBJ2-2, with D hard to call. The V gene's germline CDR1 is MGHRA and CDR2 YSYEKL. The CDR3 has 13 amino acids. CDR3 residues: CASSQDFSGQLFF. The CDR3 DNA is TGCGCCAGCAGCCAAGATTTTTCCGGGCAGCTGTTTTTT.

The genes are TRBV29-1 and TRBJ2-7, with 8 bases lining up with TRBD1. Trimming took 7 bases from V and 0 from J; bases not matched to a gene: 5. Germline V CDR1 and CDR2: SQVTM, ANQGSEA. The CDR3 loop spans 13 amino acids. In nucleotides, the CDR3 is TGCAGCGGCCGGGACAGGAGCTCCTACGAGCAGTACTTC. This sequence encodes CSGRDRSSYEQYF.

This chain joins TRBV27 and TRBJ2-5, with 8 bases identical to TRBD2. The CDR3 runs to 16 residues. V lost 2 bases and J lost 5; bases outside the gene matches: 10. Germline V lookup: CDR1 MNHEY, CDR2 SMNVEV (reference sequence). The CDR3 region has the DNA TGTGCCAGCAGTTTAGGGGCGGGGGGCCCTCGGGAGACCCAGTACTTC. Amino acids: CASSLGAGGPRETQYF.

This clonotype was detected many times. The chain combines TRBV10-3 with TRBJ2-5, with a possible D match to TRBD2 (6 bases). The CDR3 covers 13 residues. The germline V gene has CDR1 ENHRY and CDR2 SYGVKD. V lost 4 bases and J 0 bases, leaving 6 bases between the germline ends. CDR3 in amino acids: CAISGDYQETQYF. The CDR3 DNA follows: TGTGCCATCAGTGGGGACTACCAAGAGACCCAGTACTTC.

Ten or more counts support this clonotype. The gene calls are TRBV5-6 and TRBJ2-2; 9 bases agree with TRBD2. J lost 6 bases, V lost 10 bases, and 19 bases had no gene match. Germline V gives CDR1 SGHDT, CDR2 YYEEEE. The CDR3 loop spans 17 amino acids. The CDR3 nucleotides are TGTGCCTCTCACCAGGCGGGGGGGCCGAGGAAGGCCGGGGAGCTGTTTTTT. This translates into CASHQAGGPRKAGELFF.

The chain couples TRBV28 to TRBJ2-5; TRBD2 is a possible D gene (5 bases). This CDR3 spans 13 amino acids. Germline V gene lookup returns CDR1 MDHEN and CDR2 SYDVKM. The V end lost 7 bases, the J end lost 6 bases, and 15 bases lay between the germline ends. CDR3 amino acids: CASNRAGPQTQYF. The CDR3 nucleotides read TGTGCCAGCAATAGGGCGGGCCCACAGACCCAGTACTTC.

In this sample, this clonotype turned up many times. V is TRBV27 and J is TRBJ1-1; weak D call: TRBD1 (5 bases). Germline CDR1 is MNHEY and CDR2 is SMNVEV (reference sequence). This CDR3 is 13 amino acids long. V lost 8 bases and J lost 3, with 13 bases in between. The CDR3 is CASAWGSDTEAFF. The CDR3 DNA reads as TGTGCCAGCGCCTGGGGGAGCGACACTGAAGCTTTCTTT.

The chain combines TRBV20-1 with TRBJ2-1, with D unclear. The CDR3 is 12 amino acids. From germline, CDR1 is DFQATT and CDR2 SNEGSKA (reference sequence). Trimming removed 7 bases at V and 2 bases at J, with 9 bases between. The DNA of the CDR3 is TGCAGTGGCATCGGTACCTACAATGAGCAGTTCTTC. This translates into CSGIGTYNEQFF.

This clonotype was found many times. The J gene is TRBJ2-2, the V gene TRBV12-3 or TRBV12-4; D remains unclear. The CDR3 loop spans 16 amino acids. The ends were cut back, 6 bases at V and 6 bases at J, with 20 bases in the middle. The CDR3 region is CASSLHRAPAPGELFF. CDR3 DNA: TGTGCCAGCAGCCTACACCGGGCCCCGGCCCCCGGGGAGCTGTTTTTT.

The sample holds many counts of this clonotype. The genes are TRBV7-9 and TRBJ1-5, with D possibly matching TRBD1 (5 bases). The CDR3 runs 14 residues. Per germline, CDR1 SEHNR and CDR2 FQNEAQ (reference sequence). The V end lost 5 bases, the J end lost 11 bases, and 19 bases lay between the germline ends. The CDR3 bases are TGTGCCAGCAGCATGGGGACCGCCCCCGAAACCCAGCATTTT. Translating it yields CASSMGTAPETQHF.

The table lists this clonotype with many counts. The J gene is TRBJ2-7, the V gene TRBV12-3 or TRBV12-4; 9 nucleotides align to TRBD1. The trim removed 5 bases at V and 0 bases at J, leaving 11 bases unmatched. The CDR3 is 17 amino acids. CDR3 coding DNA: TGTGCCAGCAGTCCACCCCCTGGGACAGGGAGCTCCTACGAGCAGTACTTC. Translating it yields CASSPPPGTGSSYEQYF.

The V and J genes are TRBV5-1 and TRBJ1-1, with 7 bases fitting TRBD1. Per the germline V gene, CDR1 is SGHRS and CDR2 is YFSETQ. V lost 4 bases and J lost 4; bases outside the gene matches: 10. The CDR3 runs to 15 residues. CDR3 nucleotide sequence: TGCGCCAGCAGCCCCAGACAGGGCGGGAGCACTGAAGCTTTCTTT. Translated: CASSPRQGGSTEAFF.